This TCR beta chain derives from a study of brain T cells in children with intractable seizures. Comment on this clone: Other DNA sequences in the sample encode the same CDR3.

Time point indicated: blood from clinic visit 5 months post-surgery; TSC patient then seizure free. Sequencing used immunoSEQ multiplex PCR; TCRdb keeps in-frame clones, though not all of them. The sample has 300,000 to 400,000 clones, over 85% seen once. CDR3 length: 18 amino acids. The germline V gene encodes CDR1 MGHRA and CDR2 YSYEKL. V gave up 3 bases and J gave up 3 bases; unmatched junction bases: 14. The chain carries TRBV4-1 and TRBJ2-3, with 8 bases matching TRBD2. The sequences come from peripheral blood, collected around 5 months after surgery. The clonotype was recovered from a boy younger than two with tuberous sclerosis and intractable seizures. This CDR3 is CASSHSNRRGGMTDTQYF. The CDR3 nucleotides are TGCGCCAGCAGCCATTCCAACCGTCGGGGGGGCATGACAGATACGCAGTATTTT.